What follows are 28 T cell receptor beta chains derived from one specimen sequenced in a study of T cell repertoires in cytomegalovirus infection. Their recognized antigens are unknown. Each CDR3 protein is one row after TCRdb ran MiXCR on the reads. Of just over 450,000 distinct CDR3 sequences in the sample, roughly 43% were seen once. Sequencing used cultured PBMCs, obtained from culture after CMV antigen stimulation. All receptors derive from a human donor in good health (CMV status not recorded). Some clones in this sample may be carry-over from other donors' samples.

V and J are TRBV7-2 and TRBJ2-1; D remains unclear. The ends were cut back, 5 bases at V and 4 bases at J, with 15 bases in the middle. Looked up from germline, CDR1 is SGHTA and CDR2 is FQGNSA. This CDR3 has 15 amino acids. The DNA for the CDR3 is TGTGCCAGCAGCCCCGGGCCTTCCGAGTACAATGAGCAGTTCTTC. As protein: CASSPGPSEYNEQFF.

Only a few counts were recorded for this clonotype. This chain connects TRBV5-1 to TRBJ1-3; 12 positions agree with TRBD1. V trimming: 4 bases; J trimming: 8 bases; junction bases outside the gene matches: 4. Germline CDR1 SGHRS, CDR2 YFSETQ. The CDR3 runs to 14 residues. The CDR3 DNA is TGCGCCAGCAGCGGGACAGGGGGCTTGGACACCATATATTTT. Translation: CASSGTGGLDTIYF.

This clonotype was seen only a few times. This chain links TRBV7-2 with TRBJ2-3; D remains ambiguous. Germline V CDR1 and CDR2: SGHTA, FQGNSA. The CDR3 sequence is 13 residues long. V was pared by 1 base and J by 14 bases, with 16 bases between. Here the CDR3 reads CASSLESSESPYF. The CDR3 DNA is TGTGCCAGCAGCTTAGAATCCAGCGAGTCCCCGTATTTT. The full variable domain, with the rest looked up from reference TRBV7-2 and TRBJ2-3, is GAGVSQSPSNKVTEKGKDVELRCDPISGHTALYWYRQSLGQGLEFLIYFQGNSAPDKSGLPSDRFSAERTGGSVSTLTIQRTQQEDSAVYLCASSLESSESPYFGPGTRLTVL.

This chain connects TRBV10-3 to TRBJ2-3; TRBD1 matches 9 bases. Germline CDR1 and CDR2: ENHRY and SYGVKD. CDR3 length: 15 amino acids. Trimming removed 6 bases from V and 3 bases from J; junction bases left unmatched: 7. CDR3 sequence reads: CAIRGGQGKTDTQYF. In nucleotides, the CDR3 is TGTGCCATCAGGGGTGGACAGGGGAAAACAGATACGCAGTATTTT.

The chain has TRBV12-3 or TRBV12-4 and TRBJ1-2; TRBD1 agrees at 7 bases. J was trimmed by 8 bases and V by 5 bases; bases with no gene match: 14. The CDR3 runs 15 residues. The chain's CDR3 is CASSDRTGRSRGYTF. In DNA, the CDR3 is TGTGCCAGCAGTGACCGGACAGGAAGATCTCGGGGCTACACCTTC.

The chain is built from TRBV20-1 and TRBJ1-1; 8 bases are shared with TRBD1. Germline loops: CDR1 DFQATT, CDR2 SNEGSKA (reference sequence). Trimming removed 2 bases from V and 12 bases from J; junction bases left unmatched: 8. The CDR3 totals 12 residues. CDR3 protein: CSARTDRARSFF. Here the CDR3 DNA reads TGCAGTGCTAGAACGGACAGGGCGCGGTCTTTCTTT.

The rearrangement uses TRBV19 and TRBJ2-5; D is undetermined. Trimming shortened V by 6 bases and J by 5 bases, and 10 bases separated the two germline ends. Germline V lookup: CDR1 LNHDA, CDR2 SQIVND (reference sequence). This CDR3 region has 12 residues. The CDR3 sequence is CASSNPGETQYF. The CDR3 nucleotides are TGTGCCAGTAGCAACCCCGGGGAGACCCAGTACTTC. The whole variable domain, filled in from reference TRBV19 and TRBJ2-5, reads DGGITQSPKYLFRKEGQNVTLSCEQNLNHDAMYWYRQDPGQGLRLIYYSQIVNDFQKGDIAEGYSVSREKKESFPLTVTSAQKNPTAFYLCASSNPGETQYFGPGTRLLVL.

This sequence joins TRBV2 and TRBJ1-5; perhaps TRBD1 as D (6 bases). There are 13 residues in the CDR3. Germline V lookup: CDR1 SNHLY, CDR2 FYNNEI. Deletions cut 10 bases from V and 7 bases from J, with 17 bases between. As DNA, the CDR3 is TGTGCCACTACGGGACACAGAGACCAGCCCCAGCATTTT. Translated: CATTGHRDQPQHF.

The table lists this clonotype with a few counts. J is TRBJ2-3 and V is TRBV12-3 or TRBV12-4; either TRBD1 or TRBD2 may fit D (6 bases each). Trimming pared 4 bases from V and 4 bases from J, leaving 9 bases between. The CDR3 runs to 13 residues. CDR3 in amino acids: CASSWRGADTQYF. In DNA form, the CDR3 reads TGTGCCAGCAGTTGGAGGGGGGCAGATACGCAGTATTTT.

This chain links TRBV7-2 with TRBJ1-2; D remains unclear. The germline V and J ends were trimmed by 1 base and 4 bases, with 10 bases remaining between them. The germline gives CDR1 SGHTA, CDR2 FQGNSA. The length of the CDR3 is 14 residues. CDR3 nucleotide sequence: TGTGCCAGCAGCTTAGTTGGGATAGTCTATGGCTACACCTTC. Protein: CASSLVGIVYGYTF. Full variable domain (outside the CDR3, taken from reference TRBV7-2 and TRBJ1-2): GAGVSQSPSNKVTEKGKDVELRCDPISGHTALYWYRQSLGQGLEFLIYFQGNSAPDKSGLPSDRFSAERTGGSVSTLTIQRTQQEDSAVYLCASSLVGIVYGYTFGSGTRLTVV.

The chain uses TRBV19 and TRBJ2-3; the D is unclear. This CDR3 spans 13 amino acids. Germline V lookup: CDR1 LNHDA, CDR2 SQIVND (reference sequence). With 5 bases removed from V and 3 bases from J, the gap between germline ends came to 9 bases. CDR3 nucleotide sequence: TGTGCCAGTAGTGTTGGGCTAACAGATACGCAGTATTTT. This sequence encodes CASSVGLTDTQYF.

The J gene is TRBJ2-3, the V gene TRBV11-1, with D possibly being TRBD2 (5 bases). V was shortened by 5 bases and J by 1 base, with 16 bases between the two germline ends. Germline V lookup: CDR1 SGHAT, CDR2 FQDESV (reference sequence). This CDR3 spans 16 amino acids. The CDR3 region has the DNA TGTGCCAGCAGCAATCAGGCGGGCTGGGGCACAGATACGCAGTATTTT. This translates into CASSNQAGWGTDTQYF.

This clonotype turned up a few times. J is TRBJ2-5 and V is TRBV7-2; tentatively, D is TRBD2 (5 bases). V was shortened by 5 bases and J by 1 base, with 11 bases between the two germline ends. CDR1 is SGHTA, CDR2 FQGNSA, per germline. The CDR3 runs to 14 residues. The DNA for the CDR3 is TGTGCCAGCAGCAACCTGGAGGCCCAAGAGACCCAGTACTTC. This gives the protein CASSNLEAQETQYF.

V gene TRBV3-1 combines with J gene TRBJ2-5; 9 bases fit TRBD2. CDR3 length: 14 amino acids. The ends lost 5 bases at V and 5 bases at J; junction bases unmatched: 6. The germline CDR1 and CDR2 sequences are LGHDT and YNNKEL (reference sequence). In DNA, the CDR3 is TGTGCCAGCAGCGTGGGACTAGCAAAGGAGACCCAGTACTTC. This codes for CASSVGLAKETQYF.

The rearrangement uses TRBV6-6 and TRBJ2-7; TRBD2 matches 12 bases. Germline V gene lookup returns CDR1 MNHNY and CDR2 SVGAGI (reference sequence). The CDR3 consists of 18 residues. Trimming cost V 8 bases and J 2 bases; bases outside gene matches: 16. This chain's CDR3 is CASYSRTSGVFGTYEQYF. The CDR3 DNA reads as TGTGCCAGCTATAGCCGGACTAGCGGGGTGTTTGGGACCTACGAGCAGTACTTC.

This clonotype was detected a few times. The chain employs TRBV19 and TRBJ2-1; the D is unclear. The CDR3 has 12 amino acids. Germline CDR1 is LNHDA and CDR2 is SQIVND (reference sequence). The germline V and J ends were trimmed by 1 base and 5 bases, with 3 bases remaining between them. The CDR3 region is CASSIGNNEQFF. CDR3 DNA sequence: TGTGCCAGTAGTATAGGGAACAATGAGCAGTTCTTC.

The rearrangement uses TRBV14 and TRBJ2-3; D is possibly TRBD1 (5 bases). The germline V gene has CDR1 SGHDN and CDR2 FVKESK. The CDR3 has 19 residues. Trimming pared 0 bases from V and 4 bases from J, leaving 23 bases between. CDR3 in DNA: TGTGCCAGCAGCCAAGAGGACGACCTCAACAGGAAGGGATCAGATACGCAGTATTTT. Translating gives CASSQEDDLNRKGSDTQYF. The whole variable domain, filled in from reference TRBV14 and TRBJ2-3, reads EAGVTQFPSHSVIEKGQTVTLRCDPISGHDNLYWYRRVMGKEIKFLLHFVKESKQDESGMPNNRFLAERTGGTYSTLKVQPAELEDSGVYFCASSQEDDLNRKGSDTQYFGPGTRLTVL.

The rearrangement links TRBV6-6 to TRBJ2-4; TRBD1 matches 10 bases. V lost 5 bases and J lost 0; bases outside the gene matches: 4. Germline values: CDR1 MNHNY, CDR2 SVGAGI (reference sequence). The CDR3 extends over 16 amino acids. CDR3 protein: CASSLWTGGAKNIQYF. CDR3 sequence (DNA): TGTGCCAGCAGTCTATGGACAGGGGGAGCCAAAAACATTCAGTACTTC.

The V and J genes are TRBV6-1 and TRBJ1-4; 7 nucleotides agree with TRBD1. CDR1 and CDR2 (germline): MNHNS, SASEGT. After removal of 6 bases from V and 3 bases from J, the junction contained 7 bases not matched to a gene. The CDR3 has 15 amino acids. CDR3 in DNA: TGTGCCAGCAGCTCGAGGGGGCCGGCTAATGAAAAACTGTTTTTT. Encoded protein: CASSSRGPANEKLFF.

V and J are TRBV6-8 and TRBJ1-1; D is unclear. Germline V lookup: CDR1 MNHGY, CDR2 SAAAGT. V lost 6 bases and J 4 bases, leaving 6 bases between the germline ends. This CDR3 contains 11 residues. The CDR3 coding sequence is TGTGCCAGCAGAGGACTCACTGAAGCTTTCTTT. This codes for CASRGLTEAFF.

The chain carries TRBV10-3 and TRBJ2-5, with D tentatively TRBD2 (6 bases). The V gene lost 3 bases and the J gene lost 2 bases, with 10 bases spanning the gap. Germline assignment: CDR1 ENHRY and CDR2 SYGVKD. CDR3 length equals 14 residues. CDR3 residues: CAISDSSGQETQYF. In nucleotides, the CDR3 is TGTGCCATCAGTGATAGTAGCGGACAAGAGACCCAGTACTTC.

This clonotype was seen a few times. J is TRBJ2-3 and V is TRBV7-9; D is unclear. CDR1 and CDR2 (germline): SEHNR, FQNEAQ (reference sequence). The CDR3 contains 15 residues. Trimming cost V 2 bases and J 1 base, with 10 bases left between them. The CDR3 DNA sequence: TGTGCCAGCAGCTTATGGGTTGGACGCACAGATACGCAGTATTTT. It translates to CASSLWVGRTDTQYF. The variable domain in full, with the rest retrieved from reference TRBV7-9 and TRBJ2-3, is DTGVSQNPRHKITKRGQNVTFRCDPISEHNRLYWYRQTLGQGPEFLTYFQNEAQLEKSRLLSDRFSAERPKGSFSTLEIQRTEQGDSAMYLCASSLWVGRTDTQYFGPGTRLTVL.

This clonotype appeared a few times. The chain carries TRBV7-2 and TRBJ1-6, with D unclear. The germline V gene has CDR1 SGHTA and CDR2 FQGNSA. The CDR3 extends over 15 amino acids. The V end lost 2 bases, the J end lost 5 bases, and 10 bases lay between the germline ends. CDR3 nucleotides: TGTGCCAGCAGCTTACTGACACCAAATAATTCACCCCTCCACTTT. Amino acid sequence: CASSLLTPNNSPLHF.

This clonotype has a handful of counts. CDR3 DNA: TGTGCCAGCAGCCAAGAGTCCAGAACTACCTACGAGCAGTACTTC. Its protein is CASSQESRTTYEQYF. The chain has TRBV4-2 and TRBJ2-7; D unresolved. V was cut by 0 bases and J by 2 bases, with 11 bases left in between. The CDR3 is 15 residues long. Germline V gene data show CDR1 as LGHNA and CDR2 as YNFKEQ.

This clonotype showed up just a few times. The CDR3 nucleotides read TGTGCCAGCAGCTCACCTTTGGGGGCAGAGGCCAAAAACATTCAGTACTTC. This sequence encodes CASSSPLGAEAKNIQYF. The genes are TRBV7-9 and TRBJ2-4, with D tentatively TRBD1 (6 bases). The V gene lost 4 bases and the J gene lost 1 base, with 17 bases spanning the gap. Germline CDR1 is SEHNR and CDR2 is FQNEAQ (reference sequence). The CDR3 length is 17 residues.

The chain links TRBV5-4 to TRBJ1-6; 11 bases are a match to TRBD1. CDR3 length equals 15 residues. The junction had 6 bases not matched to a gene; V was cut back by 3 bases and J by 10 bases. In germline, CDR1 is SGHNT, CDR2 YYREEE (reference sequence). In nucleotides, the CDR3 is TGTGCCAGCAGCTCGCCGGGACAGGGGGGATCACCCCTCCACTTT. This gives the protein CASSSPGQGGSPLHF.

The V call is TRBV12-3 or TRBV12-4, the J call TRBJ1-1; 8 positions agree with TRBD1. After removal of 1 base from V and 5 bases from J, the junction contained 6 bases not matched to a gene. This CDR3 is built from 15 residues. The CDR3 loop reads CASSLVTGGSTEAFF. The CDR3 DNA is TGTGCCAGCAGTTTAGTTACAGGGGGAAGTACTGAAGCTTTCTTT.

CDR3 sequence reads: CASSFVGGGAYNEQFF. The CDR3 DNA sequence: TGTGCCAGCAGCTTCGTCGGCGGGGGGGCCTACAATGAGCAGTTCTTC. The chain carries TRBV7-9 and TRBJ2-1, with 9 nucleotides matching TRBD2. Per the germline V gene, CDR1 is SEHNR and CDR2 is FQNEAQ (reference sequence). V dropped 3 bases and J dropped 2; count of bases not matched to a gene: 5. The CDR3 is 16 residues long.